This T cell receptor beta chain came from a study of beta chain features in type 1 diabetes. Study-level findings and limits: Across patients, naive, central memory and Treg TCRB repertoires exhibited apparently greater similarity than was observed across healthy donors. When VDJ junctions were examined, type 1 diabetes patients showed fewer insertions and more deletions.

As every portion of the isolated RNA was reverse transcribed, the sequencing read expressed TCRB transcripts. The protocol was immunoSEQ multiplex PCR, while the TCRdb copy is restricted to in-frame clones and leaves out a portion. This sample has about 40,000 clones, with around 45% found just once. The CDR3 is made up of 16 amino acids. From germline, CDR1 is MNHEY and CDR2 SVGAGI. The trim removed 0 bases at V and 7 bases at J, leaving 7 bases unmatched. Once sorted, every population was more than 95% pure. Turning to this clone: Its specificity is not known.

This TCR came from a woman between 18 and 30 years old in good health. The V gene is TRBV6-5, the J gene TRBJ2-2; 8 bases are a match to TRBD2. The sequenced material came from central memory CD4+ T cells from blood. CDR3: CASSYSGGRSGGELFF. CDR3 in DNA: TGTGCCAGCAGTTACTCGGGCGGGAGGTCTGGCGGGGAGCTGTTTTTT.